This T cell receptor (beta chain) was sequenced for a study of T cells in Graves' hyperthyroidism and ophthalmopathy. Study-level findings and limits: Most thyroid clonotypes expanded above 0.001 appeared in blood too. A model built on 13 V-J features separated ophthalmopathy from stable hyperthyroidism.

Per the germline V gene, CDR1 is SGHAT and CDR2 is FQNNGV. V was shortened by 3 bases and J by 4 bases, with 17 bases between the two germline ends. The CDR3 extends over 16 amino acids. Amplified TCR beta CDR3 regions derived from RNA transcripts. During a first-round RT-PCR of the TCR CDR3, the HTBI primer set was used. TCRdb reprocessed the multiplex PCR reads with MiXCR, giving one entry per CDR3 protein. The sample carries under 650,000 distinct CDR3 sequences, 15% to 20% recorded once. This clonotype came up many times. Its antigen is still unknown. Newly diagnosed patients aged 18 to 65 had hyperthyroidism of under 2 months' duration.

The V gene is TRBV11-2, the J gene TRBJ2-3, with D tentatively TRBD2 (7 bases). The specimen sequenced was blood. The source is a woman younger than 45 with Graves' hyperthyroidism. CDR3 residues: CASSFDSQGRADTQYF. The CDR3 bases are TGTGCCAGCAGCTTTGACTCCCAGGGGAGGGCAGATACGCAGTATTTT.